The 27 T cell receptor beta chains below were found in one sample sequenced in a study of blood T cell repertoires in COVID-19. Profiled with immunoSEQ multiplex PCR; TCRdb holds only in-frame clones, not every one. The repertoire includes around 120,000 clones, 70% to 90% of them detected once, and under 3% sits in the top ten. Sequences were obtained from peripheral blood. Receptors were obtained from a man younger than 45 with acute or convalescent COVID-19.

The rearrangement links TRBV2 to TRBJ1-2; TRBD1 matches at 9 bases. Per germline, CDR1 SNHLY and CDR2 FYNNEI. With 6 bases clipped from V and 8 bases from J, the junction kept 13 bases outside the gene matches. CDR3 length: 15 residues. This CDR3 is CASSNGQGPPWGYTF. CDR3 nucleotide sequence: TGTGCCAGCAGCAACGGACAGGGGCCGCCGTGGGGCTACACCTTC. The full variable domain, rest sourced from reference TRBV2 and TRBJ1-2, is EPEVTQTPSHQVTQMGQEVILRCVPISNHLYFYWYRQILGQKVEFLVSFYNNEISEKSEIFDDQFSVERPDGSNFTLKIRSTKLEDSAMYFCASSNGQGPPWGYTFGSGTRLTVV.

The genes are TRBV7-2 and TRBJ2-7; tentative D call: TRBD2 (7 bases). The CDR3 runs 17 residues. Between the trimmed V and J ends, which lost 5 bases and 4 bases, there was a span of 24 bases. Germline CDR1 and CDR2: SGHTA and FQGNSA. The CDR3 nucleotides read TGTGCCAGCAGCCCGGTGGGAGGGGGGACCGGAGGGTACGAGCAGTACTTC. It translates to CASSPVGGGTGGYEQYF. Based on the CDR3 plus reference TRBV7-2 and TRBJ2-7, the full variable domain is GAGVSQSPSNKVTEKGKDVELRCDPISGHTALYWYRQSLGQGLEFLIYFQGNSAPDKSGLPSDRFSAERTGGSVSTLTIQRTQQEDSAVYLCASSPVGGGTGGYEQYFGPGTRLTVT.

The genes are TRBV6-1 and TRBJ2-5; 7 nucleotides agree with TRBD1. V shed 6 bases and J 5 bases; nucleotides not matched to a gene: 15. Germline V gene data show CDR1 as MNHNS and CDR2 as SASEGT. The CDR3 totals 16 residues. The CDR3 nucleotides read TGTGCCAGCAGAGAAAGTCCGTACAGGGGTAGGGAGACCCAGTACTTC. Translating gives CASRESPYRGRETQYF.

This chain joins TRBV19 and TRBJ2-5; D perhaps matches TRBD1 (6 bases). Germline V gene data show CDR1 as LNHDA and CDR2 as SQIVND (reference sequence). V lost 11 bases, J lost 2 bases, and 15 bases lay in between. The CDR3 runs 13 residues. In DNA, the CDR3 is TGTGCCGGACTGACAGGAGGTCAAGAGACCCAGTACTTC. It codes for CAGLTGGQETQYF.

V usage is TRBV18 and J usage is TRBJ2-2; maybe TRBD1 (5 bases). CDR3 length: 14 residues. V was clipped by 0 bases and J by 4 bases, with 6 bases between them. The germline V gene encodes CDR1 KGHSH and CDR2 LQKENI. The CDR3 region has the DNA TGTGCCAGCTCACCACCAGGGGTCACCGGGGAGCTGTTTTTT. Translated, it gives CASSPPGVTGELFF.

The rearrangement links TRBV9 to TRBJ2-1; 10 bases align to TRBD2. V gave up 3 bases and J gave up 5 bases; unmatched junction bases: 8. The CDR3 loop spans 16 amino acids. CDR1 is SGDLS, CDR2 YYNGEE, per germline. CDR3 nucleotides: TGTGCCAGCAGCGCCCTAGCGGGAGATGCGAACAATGAGCAGTTCTTC. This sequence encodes CASSALAGDANNEQFF.

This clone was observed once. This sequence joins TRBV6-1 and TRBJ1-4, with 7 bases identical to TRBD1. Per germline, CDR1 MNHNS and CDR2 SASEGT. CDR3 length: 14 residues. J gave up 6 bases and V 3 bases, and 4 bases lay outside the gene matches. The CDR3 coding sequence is TGTGCCAGCAGTGATACAGGGGTGTATGAAAAACTGTTTTTT. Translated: CASSDTGVYEKLFF.

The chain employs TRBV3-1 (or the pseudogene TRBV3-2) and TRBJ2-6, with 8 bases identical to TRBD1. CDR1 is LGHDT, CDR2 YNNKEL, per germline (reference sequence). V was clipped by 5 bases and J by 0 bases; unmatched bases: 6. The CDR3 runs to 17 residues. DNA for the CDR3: TGTGCCAGCAGCTCCGGGACAGGTAGCTCTGGGGCCAACGTCCTGACTTTC. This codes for CASSSGTGSSGANVLTF.

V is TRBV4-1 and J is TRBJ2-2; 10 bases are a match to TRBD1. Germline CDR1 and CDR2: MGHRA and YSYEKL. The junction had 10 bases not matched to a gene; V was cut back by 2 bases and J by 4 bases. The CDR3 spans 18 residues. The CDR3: CASSQQPGDRGFTGELFF. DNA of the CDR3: TGCGCCAGCAGCCAACAGCCGGGGGACAGGGGATTCACCGGGGAGCTGTTTTTT.

The CDR3 protein is CASSEAADRWDRNQPQHF. The CDR3 region has the DNA TGTGCCAGCAGTGAAGCGGCGGACAGGTGGGATCGCAATCAGCCCCAGCATTTT. V gene TRBV6-1 combines with J gene TRBJ1-5; 7 bases map to TRBD1. The ends lost 0 bases at V and 2 bases at J; junction bases unmatched: 10. CDR3 size: 18 residues. Germline V gene data show CDR1 as MNHNS and CDR2 as SASEGT.

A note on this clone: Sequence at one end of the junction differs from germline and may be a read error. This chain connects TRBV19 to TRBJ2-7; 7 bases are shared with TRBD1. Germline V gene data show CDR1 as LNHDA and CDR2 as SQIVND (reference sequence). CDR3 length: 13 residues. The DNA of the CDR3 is TGTGCCAGTAGTCTAGACAGGGCAGACGAGCAGTACTTC. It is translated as CASSLDRADEQYF.

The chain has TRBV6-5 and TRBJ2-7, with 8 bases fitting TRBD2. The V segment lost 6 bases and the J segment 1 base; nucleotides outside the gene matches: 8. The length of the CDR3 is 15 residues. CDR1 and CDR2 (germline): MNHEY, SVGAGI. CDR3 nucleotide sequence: TGTGCCAGCAGACCACTGGCTAGCGGGTCCTACGAGCAGTACGTC. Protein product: CASRPLASGSYEQYV.

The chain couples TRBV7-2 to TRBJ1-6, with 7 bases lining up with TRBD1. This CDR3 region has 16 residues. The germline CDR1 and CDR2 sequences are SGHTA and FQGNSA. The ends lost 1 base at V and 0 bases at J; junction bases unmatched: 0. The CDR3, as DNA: TGTGCCAGCAGCTTAGGACAGGGCTCCTATAATTCACCCCTCCACTTT. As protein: CASSLGQGSYNSPLHF.

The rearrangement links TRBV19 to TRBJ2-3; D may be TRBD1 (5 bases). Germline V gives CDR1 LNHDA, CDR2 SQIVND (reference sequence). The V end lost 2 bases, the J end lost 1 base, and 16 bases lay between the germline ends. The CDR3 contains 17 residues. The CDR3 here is CASSIWVAGQGTDTQYF. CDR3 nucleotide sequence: TGTGCCAGTAGTATATGGGTGGCAGGGCAAGGCACAGATACGCAGTATTTT.

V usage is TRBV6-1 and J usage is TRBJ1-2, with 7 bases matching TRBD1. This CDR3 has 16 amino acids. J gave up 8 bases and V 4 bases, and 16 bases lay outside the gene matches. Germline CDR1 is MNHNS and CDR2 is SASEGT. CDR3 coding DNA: TGTGCCAGCAGTGTTGCCTCCGGGCAGGGGGGTAGAGGCTACACCTTC. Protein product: CASSVASGQGGRGYTF.

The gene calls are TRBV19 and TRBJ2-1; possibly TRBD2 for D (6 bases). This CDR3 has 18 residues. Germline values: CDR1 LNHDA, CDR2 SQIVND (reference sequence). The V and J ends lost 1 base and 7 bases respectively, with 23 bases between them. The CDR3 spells CASSIVSGRDRLWNEQFF. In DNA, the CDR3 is TGTGCCAGTAGTATAGTGTCAGGGCGGGACCGACTGTGGAATGAGCAGTTCTTC.

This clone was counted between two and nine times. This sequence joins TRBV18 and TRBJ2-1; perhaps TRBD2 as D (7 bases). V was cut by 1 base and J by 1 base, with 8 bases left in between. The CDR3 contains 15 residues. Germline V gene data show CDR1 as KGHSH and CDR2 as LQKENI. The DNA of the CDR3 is TGTGCCAGCTCACCACAGGGGGGGTCCTACAATGAGCAGTTCTTC. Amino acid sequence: CASSPQGGSYNEQFF.

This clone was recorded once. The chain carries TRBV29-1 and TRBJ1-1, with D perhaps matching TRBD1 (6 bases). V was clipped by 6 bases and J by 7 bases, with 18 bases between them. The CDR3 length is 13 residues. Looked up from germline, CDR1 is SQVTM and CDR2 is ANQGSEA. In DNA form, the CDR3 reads TGCAGCGTAGCCAAGGACAGCGGGGGTGAAGCTTTCTTT. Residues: CSVAKDSGGEAFF.

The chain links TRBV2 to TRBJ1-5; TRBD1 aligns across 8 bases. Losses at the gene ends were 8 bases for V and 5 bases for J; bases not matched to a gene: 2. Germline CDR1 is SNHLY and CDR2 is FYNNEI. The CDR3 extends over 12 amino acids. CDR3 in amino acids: CASGQGYQPQHF. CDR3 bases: TGTGCCAGCGGACAGGGTTATCAGCCCCAGCATTTT.

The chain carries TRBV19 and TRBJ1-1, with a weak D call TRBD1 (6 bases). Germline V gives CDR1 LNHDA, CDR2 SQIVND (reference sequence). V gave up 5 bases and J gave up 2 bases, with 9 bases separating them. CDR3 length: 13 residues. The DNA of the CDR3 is TGTGCCAGTAGTTGGGACACAAACACTGAAGCTTTCTTT. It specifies CASSWDTNTEAFF. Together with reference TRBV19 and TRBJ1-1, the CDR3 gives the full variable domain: DGGITQSPKYLFRKEGQNVTLSCEQNLNHDAMYWYRQDPGQGLRLIYYSQIVNDFQKGDIAEGYSVSREKKESFPLTVTSAQKNPTAFYLCASSWDTNTEAFFGQGTRLTVV.

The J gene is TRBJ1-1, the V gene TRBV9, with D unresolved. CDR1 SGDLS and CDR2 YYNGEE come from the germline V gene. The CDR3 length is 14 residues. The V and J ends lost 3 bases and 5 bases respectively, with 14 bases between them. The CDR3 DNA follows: TGTGCCAGCAGCGCCCAGATGACTGGGACTGAAGCTTTCTTT. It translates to CASSAQMTGTEAFF.

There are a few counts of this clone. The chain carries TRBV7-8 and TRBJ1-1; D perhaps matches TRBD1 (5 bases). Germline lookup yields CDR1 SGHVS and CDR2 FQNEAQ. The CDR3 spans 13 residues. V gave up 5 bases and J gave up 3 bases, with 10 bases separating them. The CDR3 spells CASSRGDYTEAFF. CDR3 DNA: TGTGCCAGCAGCCGGGGGGACTACACTGAAGCTTTCTTT.

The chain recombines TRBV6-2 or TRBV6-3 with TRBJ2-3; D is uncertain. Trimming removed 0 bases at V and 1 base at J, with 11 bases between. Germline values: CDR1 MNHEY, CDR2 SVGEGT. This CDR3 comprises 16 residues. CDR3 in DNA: TGTGCCAGCAGTTACTCGGGTAGCTCCGGCACAGATACGCAGTATTTT. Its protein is CASSYSGSSGTDTQYF.

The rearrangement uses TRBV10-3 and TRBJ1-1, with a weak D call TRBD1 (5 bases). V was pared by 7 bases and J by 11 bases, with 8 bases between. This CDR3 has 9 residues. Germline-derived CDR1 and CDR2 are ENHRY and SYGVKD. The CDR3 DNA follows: TGTGCCATCACCGCAGGGGCTTTCTTT. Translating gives CAITAGAFF.

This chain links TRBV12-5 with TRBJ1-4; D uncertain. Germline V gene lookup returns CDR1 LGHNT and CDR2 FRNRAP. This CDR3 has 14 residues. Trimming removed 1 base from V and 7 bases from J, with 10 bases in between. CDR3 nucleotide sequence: TGTGCTAGTGGTTTGGGGGAGGTTGGTGAAAAACTGTTTTTT. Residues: CASGLGEVGEKLFF.

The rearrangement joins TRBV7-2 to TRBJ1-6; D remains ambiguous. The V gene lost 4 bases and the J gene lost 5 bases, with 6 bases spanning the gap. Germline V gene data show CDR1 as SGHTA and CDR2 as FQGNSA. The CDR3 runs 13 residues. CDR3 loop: CASSSLNNSPLHF. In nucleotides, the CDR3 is TGTGCCAGCAGCTCCCTAAATAATTCACCCCTCCACTTT.

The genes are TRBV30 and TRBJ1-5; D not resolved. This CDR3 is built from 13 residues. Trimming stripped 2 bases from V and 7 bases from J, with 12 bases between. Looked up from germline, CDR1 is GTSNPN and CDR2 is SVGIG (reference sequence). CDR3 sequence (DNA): TGTGCCTGGAGTCGCGGGAGCGGGCAGCCCCAGCATTTT. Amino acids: CAWSRGSGQPQHF.